The clone carrying this T cell receptor (beta chain) was seen ten or more times. Its antigen is unidentified. The data originate from a study of breast tumors, draining lymph nodes, adjacent tissues. TCRdb processed the multiplex PCR reads anew with MiXCR; each CDR3 protein has one entry. The sample records 150,000 to 200,000 distinct CDR3 sequences, 33% being singletons. The lymph nodes were axillary draining lymph nodes from breast cancer patients. This CDR3 comprises 14 residues. Trimming left V 0 bases short and J 5 bases short, with 12 bases between. Germline CDR1 is SGDLS and CDR2 is YYNGEE. Overall study findings and caveats: Luminal-like breast cancer showed significantly higher tumor–nontumor repertoire similarity than basal-like.

The sequence came from a female donor with breast cancer. Some clones in this sample may be carry-over from other donors' samples. The material sequenced was axillary lymph node tissue. This rearrangement joins TRBV9 to TRBJ2-7; D is possibly TRBD1 or TRBD2 (5 bases each). CDR3 in DNA: TGTGCCAGCAGCGTAGAGGGCAGAGGGGACGAGCAGTACTTC. It encodes CASSVEGRGDEQYF.